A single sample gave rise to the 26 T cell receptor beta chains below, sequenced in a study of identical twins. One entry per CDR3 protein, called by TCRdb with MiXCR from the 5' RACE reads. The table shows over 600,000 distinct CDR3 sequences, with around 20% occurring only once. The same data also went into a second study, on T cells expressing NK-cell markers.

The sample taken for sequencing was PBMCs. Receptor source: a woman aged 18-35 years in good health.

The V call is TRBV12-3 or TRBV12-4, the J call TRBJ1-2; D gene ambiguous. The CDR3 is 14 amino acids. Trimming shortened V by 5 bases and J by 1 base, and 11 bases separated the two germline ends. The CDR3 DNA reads TGTGCCAGCAGTCCCACCCACAGTAACTATGGCTACACCTTC. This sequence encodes CASSPTHSNYGYTF.

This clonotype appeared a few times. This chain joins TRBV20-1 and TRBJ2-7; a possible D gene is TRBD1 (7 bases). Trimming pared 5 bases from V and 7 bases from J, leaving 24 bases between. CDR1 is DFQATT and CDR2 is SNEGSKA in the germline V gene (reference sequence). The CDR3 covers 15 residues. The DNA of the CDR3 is TGCAGTGCTTCCTCTCCGGGCAGGGGGGCCACGGAGCAGTACTTC. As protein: CSASSPGRGATEQYF.

CDR3 loop: CASSVSTEDYEQYF. The CDR3 DNA reads TGTGCCAGCAGCGTAAGTACAGAGGATTACGAGCAGTACTTC. The chain has TRBV9 and TRBJ2-7; D gene ambiguous. This CDR3 is built from 14 residues. Germline assignment: CDR1 SGDLS and CDR2 YYNGEE. V lost 1 base and J lost 4, with 12 bases in between.

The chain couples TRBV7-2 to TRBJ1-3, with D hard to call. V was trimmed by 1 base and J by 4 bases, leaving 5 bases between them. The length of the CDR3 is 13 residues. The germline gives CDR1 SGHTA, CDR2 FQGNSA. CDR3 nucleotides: TGTGCCAGCAGCTTAGAATGGGGAAACACCATATATTTT. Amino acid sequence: CASSLEWGNTIYF.

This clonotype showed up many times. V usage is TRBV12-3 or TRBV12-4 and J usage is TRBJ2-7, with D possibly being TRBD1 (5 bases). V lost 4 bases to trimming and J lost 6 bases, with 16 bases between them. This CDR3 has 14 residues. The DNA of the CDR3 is TGTGCCAGCAGTTCCTGGCAAGGGGTGCGCGAGCAGTACTTC. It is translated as CASSSWQGVREQYF.

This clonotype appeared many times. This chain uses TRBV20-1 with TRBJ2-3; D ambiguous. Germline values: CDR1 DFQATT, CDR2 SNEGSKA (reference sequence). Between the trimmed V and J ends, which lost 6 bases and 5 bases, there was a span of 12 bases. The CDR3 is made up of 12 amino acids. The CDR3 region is CSAGAAVDTQYF. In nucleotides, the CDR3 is TGCAGTGCGGGCGCGGCTGTAGATACGCAGTATTTT.

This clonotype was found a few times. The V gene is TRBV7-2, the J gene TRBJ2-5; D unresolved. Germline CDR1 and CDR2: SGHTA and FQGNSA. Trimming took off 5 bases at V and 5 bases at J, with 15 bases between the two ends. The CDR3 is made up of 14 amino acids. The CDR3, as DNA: TGTGCCAGCAGCCAAAGGGCCTTTGGGGAGACCCAGTACTTC. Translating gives CASSQRAFGETQYF. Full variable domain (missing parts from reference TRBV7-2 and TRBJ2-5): GAGVSQSPSNKVTEKGKDVELRCDPISGHTALYWYRQSLGQGLEFLIYFQGNSAPDKSGLPSDRFSAERTGGSVSTLTIQRTQQEDSAVYLCASSQRAFGETQYFGPGTRLLVL.

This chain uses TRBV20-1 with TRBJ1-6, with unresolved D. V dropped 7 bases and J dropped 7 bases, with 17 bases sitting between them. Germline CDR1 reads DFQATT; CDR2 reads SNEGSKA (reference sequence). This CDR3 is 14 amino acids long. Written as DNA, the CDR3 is TGCAGTGTTATGTCGGCTGGAGGGAATTCACCCCTCCACTTT. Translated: CSVMSAGGNSPLHF.

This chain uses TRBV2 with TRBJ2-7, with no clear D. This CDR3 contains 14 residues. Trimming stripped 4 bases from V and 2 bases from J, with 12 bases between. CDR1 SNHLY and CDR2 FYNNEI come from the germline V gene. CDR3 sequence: CASSGHGSAYEQYF. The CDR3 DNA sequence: TGTGCCAGCAGTGGACACGGGTCAGCCTACGAGCAGTACTTC.

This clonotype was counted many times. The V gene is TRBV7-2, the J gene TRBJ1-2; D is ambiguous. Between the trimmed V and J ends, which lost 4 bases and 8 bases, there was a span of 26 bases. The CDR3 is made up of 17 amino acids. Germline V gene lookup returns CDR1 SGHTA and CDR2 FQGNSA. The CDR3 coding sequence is TGTGCCAGCAGCTCGACCCATGTAGTGGGGTTCAAAGAAGGCTACACCTTC. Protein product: CASSSTHVVGFKEGYTF.

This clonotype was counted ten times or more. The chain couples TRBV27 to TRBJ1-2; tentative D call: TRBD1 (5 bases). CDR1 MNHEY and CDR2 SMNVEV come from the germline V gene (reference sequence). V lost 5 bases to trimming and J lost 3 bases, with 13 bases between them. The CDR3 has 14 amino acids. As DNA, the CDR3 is TGTGCCAGCAGTCTAAAAGGGACGGACTATGGCTACACCTTC. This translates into CASSLKGTDYGYTF.

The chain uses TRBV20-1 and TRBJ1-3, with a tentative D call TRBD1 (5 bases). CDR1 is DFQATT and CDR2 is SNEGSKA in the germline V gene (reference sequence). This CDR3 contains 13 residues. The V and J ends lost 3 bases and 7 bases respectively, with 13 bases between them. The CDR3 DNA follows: TGCAGTGCTAGTGGCCAGGGCCGGAACACCATATATTTT. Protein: CSASGQGRNTIYF.

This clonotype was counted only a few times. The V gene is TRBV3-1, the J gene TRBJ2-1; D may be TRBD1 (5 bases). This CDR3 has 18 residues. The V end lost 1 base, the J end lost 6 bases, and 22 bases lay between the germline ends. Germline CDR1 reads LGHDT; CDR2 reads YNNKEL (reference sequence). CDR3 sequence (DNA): TGTGCCAGCAGCCAAGGGGGCAAGTTTGCTTCGCTATTCAATGAGCAGTTCTTC. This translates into CASSQGGKFASLFNEQFF.

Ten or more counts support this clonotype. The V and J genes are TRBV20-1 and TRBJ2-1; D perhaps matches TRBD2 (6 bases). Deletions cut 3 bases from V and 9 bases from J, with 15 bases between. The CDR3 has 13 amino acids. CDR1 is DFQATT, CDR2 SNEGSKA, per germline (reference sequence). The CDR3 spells CSASGGTSSEQFF. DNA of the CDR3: TGCAGTGCTAGCGGAGGGACTTCAAGTGAGCAGTTCTTC.

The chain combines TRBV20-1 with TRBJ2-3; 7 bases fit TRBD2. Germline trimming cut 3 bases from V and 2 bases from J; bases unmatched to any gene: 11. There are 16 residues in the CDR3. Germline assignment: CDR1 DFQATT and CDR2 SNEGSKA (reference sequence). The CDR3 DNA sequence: TGCAGTGCTAGTTTGATTGGCGGGAGCACCACAGATACGCAGTATTTT. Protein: CSASLIGGSTTDTQYF.

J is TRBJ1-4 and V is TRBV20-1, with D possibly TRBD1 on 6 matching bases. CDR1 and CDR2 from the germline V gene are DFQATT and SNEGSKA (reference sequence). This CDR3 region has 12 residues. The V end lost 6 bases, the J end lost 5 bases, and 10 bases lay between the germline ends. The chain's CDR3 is CSAEQGNEKLFF. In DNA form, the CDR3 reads TGCAGTGCAGAACAGGGAAATGAAAAACTGTTTTTT.

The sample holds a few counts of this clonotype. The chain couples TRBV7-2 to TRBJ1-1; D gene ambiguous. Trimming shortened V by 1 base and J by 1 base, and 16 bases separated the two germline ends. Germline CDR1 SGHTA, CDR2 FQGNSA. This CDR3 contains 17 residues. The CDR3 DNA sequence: TGTGCCAGCAGCTTAGGAATGGGTTACAAGGCGAACACTGAAGCTTTCTTT. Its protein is CASSLGMGYKANTEAFF.

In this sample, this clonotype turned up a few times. CDR3 nucleotide sequence: TGTGCCAGCCGTCTCCTGGGGGATGGCTACACCTTC. Protein sequence: CASRLLGDGYTF. This chain links TRBV6-6 with TRBJ1-2; possibly TRBD1 for D (5 bases). The CDR3 consists of 12 residues. The V gene lost 8 bases and the J gene lost 6 bases, with 13 bases spanning the gap. The germline CDR1 and CDR2 sequences are MNHNY and SVGAGI (reference sequence).

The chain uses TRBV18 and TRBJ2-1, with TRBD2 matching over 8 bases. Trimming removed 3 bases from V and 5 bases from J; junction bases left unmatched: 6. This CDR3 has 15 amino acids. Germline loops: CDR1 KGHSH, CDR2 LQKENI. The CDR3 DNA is TGTGCCAGCTCACCGGCGGTAGCGGGGAACAATGAGCAGTTCTTC. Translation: CASSPAVAGNNEQFF.

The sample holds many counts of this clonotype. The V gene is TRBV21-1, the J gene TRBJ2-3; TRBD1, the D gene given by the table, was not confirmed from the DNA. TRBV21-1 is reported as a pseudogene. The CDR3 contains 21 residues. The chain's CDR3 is CASSTPRGSPERYESTDTQYF. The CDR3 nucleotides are TGTGCCAGCAGCACCCCTCGGGGAAGCCCTGAGAGGTATGAGAGCACAGATACGCAGTATTTT.

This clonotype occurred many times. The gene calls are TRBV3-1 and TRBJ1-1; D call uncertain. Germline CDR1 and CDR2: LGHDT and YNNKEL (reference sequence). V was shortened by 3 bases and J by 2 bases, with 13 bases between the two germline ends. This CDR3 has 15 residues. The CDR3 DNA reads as TGTGCCAGCAGCCACCTTGGGCGGGGAAACACTGAAGCTTTCTTT. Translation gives CASSHLGRGNTEAFF.

CDR3 nucleotides: TGTGCCAGCAGCTCTCGGGACTCTGGAAACACCATATATTTT. Protein product: CASSSRDSGNTIYF. The rearrangement uses TRBV7-8 and TRBJ1-3; D is unresolved. CDR1 SGHVS and CDR2 FQNEAQ come from the germline V gene. V was pared by 4 bases and J by 0 bases, with 7 bases between. The CDR3 totals 14 residues.

The chain's CDR3 is CASSQDWSRAGANVLTF. DNA for the CDR3: TGCGCCAGCAGCCAAGATTGGAGTAGGGCGGGGGCCAACGTCCTGACTTTC. The chain uses TRBV4-1 and TRBJ2-6; D is uncertain. CDR1 and CDR2 from the germline V gene are MGHRA and YSYEKL. V lost 0 bases to trimming and J lost 4 bases, with 13 bases between them. CDR3 length: 17 amino acids.

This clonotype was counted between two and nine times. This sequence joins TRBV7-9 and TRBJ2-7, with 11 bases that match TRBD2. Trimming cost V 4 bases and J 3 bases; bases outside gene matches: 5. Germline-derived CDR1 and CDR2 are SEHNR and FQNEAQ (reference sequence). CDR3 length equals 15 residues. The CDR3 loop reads CASSSEGTSGYEQYF. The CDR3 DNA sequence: TGTGCCAGCAGCTCGGAGGGGACTAGCGGCTACGAGCAGTACTTC.

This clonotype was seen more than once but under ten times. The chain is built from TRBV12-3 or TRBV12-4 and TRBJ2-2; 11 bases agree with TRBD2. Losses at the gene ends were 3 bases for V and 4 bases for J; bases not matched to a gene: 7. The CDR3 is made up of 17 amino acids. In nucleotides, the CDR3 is TGTGCCAGCAGTTTGACTAGCGGGATCGGACGCACCGGGGAGCTGTTTTTT. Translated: CASSLTSGIGRTGELFF.

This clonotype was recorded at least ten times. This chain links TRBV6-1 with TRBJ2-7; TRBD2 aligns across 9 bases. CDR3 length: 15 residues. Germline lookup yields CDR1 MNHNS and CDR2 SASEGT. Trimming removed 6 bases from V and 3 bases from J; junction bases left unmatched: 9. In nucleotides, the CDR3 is TGTGCCAGCAGCCTTTTAGCGGGAGTAGGCTACGAGCAGTACTTC. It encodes CASSLLAGVGYEQYF.